This TCR beta chain was observed in a study of OX40 agonist ivuxolimab in advanced cancers. The wider study: Allowance was made for prior anti-PD-1, anti-PD-L1 or anti-CTLA-4 therapy, and 40% to 45% had some.

This CDR3 comprises 14 residues. In germline, CDR1 is MDHEN, CDR2 SYDVKM. With 5 bases clipped from V and 7 bases from J, the junction kept 4 bases outside the gene matches. Repertoires were generated with immunoSEQ multiplex PCR, while TCRdb's copy carries only in-frame clones and drops some. This sample has 50,000 to 65,000 clones, with 89% found just once. Points from the study as a whole: Some nonresponders likewise displayed low normalized T-cell clonal expansion.

Remarks on this clone: What it binds is not known.

J is TRBJ2-7 and V is TRBV28, with 14 bases identical to TRBD2. This sequence originates from an adult with an advanced solid tumor such as melanoma, head and neck, liver or kidney cancer. The sequencing here drew on CD4+ or CD8+ T cells sorted from blood, taken in a trial of the OX40 agonist ivuxolimab. The CDR3 region is CASSRGLAGDEQYF. CDR3 coding DNA: TGTGCCAGCAGTAGGGGACTAGCGGGAGATGAGCAGTACTTC. Combining the CDR3 with reference TRBV28 and TRBJ2-7 gives the whole variable domain DVKVTQSSRYLVKRTGEKVFLECVQDMDHENMFWYRQDPGLGLRLIYFSYDVKMKEKGDIPEGYSVSREKKERFSLILESASTNQTSMYLCASSRGLAGDEQYFGPGTRLTVT.